The 22 T cell receptor beta chains presented below share a single source sample, sequenced in a study of T cell responses to AZD1222 COVID-19 vaccine. The data were produced by immunoSEQ multiplex PCR, yet TCRdb's version contains in-frame clones alone and is incomplete. The repertoire holds roughly 130,000 clones, with 80% to 90% as singletons. Sample: peripheral blood, taken on day 0 of AZD1222 vaccination. Receptor source: an adult in good health.

This clone was detected only once. This chain uses TRBV24-1 with TRBJ1-4; 8 bases are a match to TRBD1. This CDR3 has 13 amino acids. V was clipped by 9 bases and J by 5 bases; unmatched bases: 4. In germline, CDR1 is KGHDR, CDR2 SFDVKD. The CDR3 loop reads CATGTGLNEKLFF. The CDR3, as DNA: TGTGCCACCGGGACAGGTTTAAATGAAAAACTGTTTTTT.

The V and J genes are TRBV30 and TRBJ1-4; unclear D gene. Germline CDR1 reads GTSNPN; CDR2 reads SVGIG (reference sequence). Trimming stripped 0 bases from V and 4 bases from J, with 9 bases between. This CDR3 spans 14 amino acids. CDR3 in amino acids: CAWSVGQLNEKLFF. The CDR3 nucleotides read TGTGCCTGGAGTGTTGGCCAGCTTAATGAAAAACTGTTTTTT.

The V call is TRBV10-2, the J call TRBJ2-1; 8 bases align to TRBD1. This CDR3 is 11 amino acids long. V was clipped by 3 bases and J by 15 bases; unmatched bases: 4. From germline, CDR1 is WSHSY and CDR2 SAAADI. The CDR3 sequence: CASSDLTGVFF. The CDR3 DNA reads TGCGCCAGCAGTGACTTGACAGGGGTGTTCTTC.

CDR3 DNA: TGTGCCAGCTCACCACGAGCTCAAAGCTCTGGGGCCAACGTCCTGACTTTC. Translating it yields CASSPRAQSSGANVLTF. The chain is built from TRBV18 and TRBJ2-6; D ambiguous. The CDR3 runs 17 residues. The V end lost 1 base, the J end lost 0 bases, and 10 bases lay between the germline ends. Germline loops: CDR1 KGHSH, CDR2 LQKENI.

V gene TRBV19 combines with J gene TRBJ2-7, with D maybe TRBD1 (5 bases). Looked up from germline, CDR1 is LNHDA and CDR2 is SQIVND (reference sequence). The CDR3 has 15 residues. V lost 4 bases, J lost 2 bases, and 15 bases lay in between. CDR3 loop: CASSRPTVGAYEQYF. The DNA of the CDR3 is TGTGCCAGTAGTAGGCCGACAGTAGGGGCCTACGAGCAGTACTTC.

This clone was seen a few times. V usage is TRBV11-3 and J usage is TRBJ2-1; TRBD2 agrees at 14 bases. In germline, CDR1 is SGHNT, CDR2 YENEEA. The length of the CDR3 is 16 residues. J was trimmed by 5 bases and V by 4 bases; bases with no gene match: 4. The DNA of the CDR3 is TGTGCCAGCAGCTCGGGGACTAGCGGGAGACACAATGAGCAGTTCTTC. Translated, it gives CASSSGTSGRHNEQFF. The complete variable domain, with remaining parts taken from reference TRBV11-3 and TRBJ2-1, reads EAGVVQSPRYKIIEKKQPVAFWCNPISGHNTLYWYLQNLGQGPELLIRYENEEAVDDSQLPKDRFSAERLKGVDSTLKIQPAELGDSAVYLCASSSGTSGRHNEQFFGPGTRLTVL.

V is TRBV21-1 and J is TRBJ1-1. TRBV21-1 is flagged as a pseudogene. This CDR3 comprises 14 residues. The CDR3 region is CASISARRNTEAFF. The CDR3 DNA reads TGTGCCAGCATCTCGGCGAGAAGGAACACTGAAGCTTTCTTT.

This chain joins TRBV29-1 and TRBJ2-4; no reliable D call. The germline V and J ends were trimmed by 2 bases and 5 bases, with 10 bases remaining between them. The CDR3 totals 13 residues. The germline CDR1 and CDR2 sequences are SQVTM and ANQGSEA. CDR3 nucleotides: TGCAGCGTTGAACCTTTGGAAGAAAACATTCAGTACTTC. The encoded protein is CSVEPLEENIQYF.

In its sample, this clone was seen once. This rearrangement joins TRBV6-5 to TRBJ1-1; tentatively, D is TRBD1 (6 bases). This CDR3 is 15 amino acids long. Germline CDR1 is MNHEY and CDR2 is SVGAGI. The V gene lost 5 bases and the J gene lost 7 bases, with 20 bases spanning the gap. This chain's CDR3 is CASSRYGGHKIEAFF. DNA of the CDR3: TGTGCCAGCAGTCGCTACGGGGGCCATAAGATTGAAGCTTTCTTT.

V is TRBV30 and J is TRBJ1-2, with no clear D. CDR3 length: 15 residues. Germline V gives CDR1 GTSNPN, CDR2 SVGIG (reference sequence). Trimming cost V 0 bases and J 6 bases, with 17 bases left between them. As DNA, the CDR3 is TGTGCCTGGAGTGTAGAGCAGTCACCCCTCCATGGCTACACCTTC. Translating it yields CAWSVEQSPLHGYTF. Complete variable domain (other parts from reference TRBV30 and TRBJ1-2): SQTIHQWPATLVQPVGSPLSLECTVEGTSNPNLYWYRQAAGRGLQLLFYSVGIGQISSEVPQNLSASRPQDRQFILSSKKLLLSDSGFYLCAWSVEQSPLHGYTFGSGTRLTVV.

This sequence joins TRBV2 and TRBJ1-4, with D possibly TRBD1 on 5 matching bases. CDR3 size: 14 residues. Germline V gene data show CDR1 as SNHLY and CDR2 as FYNNEI. V lost 4 bases and J lost 5, with 11 bases in between. The CDR3 loop is CASSGQRKNEKLFF. CDR3 nucleotide sequence: TGTGCCAGCAGTGGACAGCGCAAAAATGAAAAACTGTTTTTT. The entire variable domain, with the rest obtained from reference TRBV2 and TRBJ1-4, is as follows: EPEVTQTPSHQVTQMGQEVILRCVPISNHLYFYWYRQILGQKVEFLVSFYNNEISEKSEIFDDQFSVERPDGSNFTLKIRSTKLEDSAMYFCASSGQRKNEKLFFGSGTQLSVL.

CDR3 nucleotide sequence: TGTGCCAGCAGCTCTACGGGGGGTGATTTCTCCTACAATGAGCAGTTCTTC. Its translation is CASSSTGGDFSYNEQFF. The chain combines TRBV7-3 with TRBJ2-1; 7 positions match TRBD2. This CDR3 spans 17 amino acids. Germline V gives CDR1 SGHTA, CDR2 FQGTGA. V was clipped by 4 bases and J by 0 bases; unmatched bases: 9.

The rearrangement joins TRBV6-5 to TRBJ2-7; 9 bases are shared with TRBD1. Germline V gene data show CDR1 as MNHEY and CDR2 as SVGAGI. With 2 bases clipped from V and 1 base from J, the junction kept 3 bases outside the gene matches. The CDR3 length is 15 residues. CDR3 nucleotides: TGTGCCAGCAGTTACGCAGGACAGGGGTCCTACGAGCAGTACTTC. It translates to CASSYAGQGSYEQYF.

V is TRBV7-6 and J is TRBJ1-5; D is uncertain. Per germline, CDR1 SGHVS and CDR2 FNYEAQ. CDR3 length equals 18 residues. The V end was cut by 5 bases, the J end by 0 bases, with 20 bases between. As DNA, the CDR3 is TGTGCCAGCAGCCCCGGACGGGGAAGCCTTTATAGCAATCAGCCCCAGCATTTT. Its protein product is CASSPGRGSLYSNQPQHF. Looking up the rest from reference TRBV7-6 and TRBJ1-5 gives the full variable domain: GAGVSQSPRYKVTKRGQDVALRCDPISGHVSLYWYRQALGQGPEFLTYFNYEAQQDKSGLPNDRFSAERPEGSISTLTIQRTEQRDSAMYRCASSPGRGSLYSNQPQHFGDGTRLSIL.

V usage is TRBV7-3 and J usage is TRBJ1-2; possible D gene TRBD1, 5 bases. The CDR3 sequence is 13 residues long. The V end lost 5 bases, the J end lost 8 bases, and 15 bases lay between the germline ends. The germline V gene has CDR1 SGHTA and CDR2 FQGTGA. CDR3 region: CASSQGLWGGYTF. In nucleotides, the CDR3 is TGTGCCAGCAGCCAGGGACTTTGGGGGGGCTACACCTTC.

J is TRBJ2-2 and V is TRBV24-1; 13 bases line up with TRBD2. Germline V gene sequence: CDR1 KGHDR, CDR2 SFDVKD. The CDR3 extends over 17 amino acids. With 4 bases clipped from V and 7 bases from J, the junction kept 8 bases outside the gene matches. Written as DNA, the CDR3 is TGTGCCACCAGTGACCCACTAGCGGGGGGGCCGAACGGGGAGCTGTTTTTT. It yields the protein CATSDPLAGGPNGELFF.

The sample holds one count of this clone. The chain employs TRBV11-2 and TRBJ1-2, with 7 positions matching TRBD1. This CDR3 is 15 amino acids long. The germline gives CDR1 SGHAT, CDR2 FQNNGV. V shed 5 bases and J 6 bases; nucleotides not matched to a gene: 12. The CDR3 sequence is CASSRIQGPAHGYTF. The CDR3 bases are TGTGCCAGCAGCCGGATACAGGGGCCGGCTCATGGCTACACCTTC.

This chain connects TRBV28 to TRBJ1-4; 8 bases map to TRBD1. The CDR3 length is 13 residues. Trimming at V came to 6 bases and at J to 7 bases, leaving 4 bases not matched to a gene. CDR1 and CDR2 from the germline V gene are MDHEN and SYDVKM. The CDR3 here is CASRTGAGEKLFF. The CDR3 region has the DNA TGTGCCAGCAGGACAGGGGCGGGTGAAAAACTGTTTTTT.

This chain joins TRBV4-2 and TRBJ1-2, with D perhaps matching TRBD1 (5 bases). The CDR3 has 15 amino acids. Between the trimmed V and J ends, which lost 4 bases and 3 bases, there was a span of 15 bases. Germline V gene lookup returns CDR1 LGHNA and CDR2 YNFKEQ. The CDR3, as DNA: TGTGCCAGCAGCCGGTTCAGGGAAGGTTACTATGGCTACACCTTC. It yields the protein CASSRFREGYYGYTF.

The V and J genes are TRBV2 and TRBJ1-4; D might be TRBD1 (6 bases). Germline V gene data show CDR1 as SNHLY and CDR2 as FYNNEI. The CDR3 contains 13 residues. The germline V and J ends were trimmed by 4 bases and 6 bases, with 9 bases remaining between them. The CDR3 here is CASSGTEDEKLFF. The CDR3 DNA is TGTGCCAGCAGTGGGACAGAGGATGAAAAACTGTTTTTT.

The chain has TRBV7-8 and TRBJ2-5; maybe TRBD1 (5 bases). The CDR3 spans 15 residues. CDR1 SGHVS and CDR2 FQNEAQ come from the germline V gene. Trimming left V 5 bases short and J 2 bases short, with 15 bases between. The CDR3 loop is CASSPGWGTQETQYF. DNA of the CDR3: TGTGCCAGCAGCCCAGGTTGGGGCACTCAAGAGACCCAGTACTTC.

The chain is built from TRBV5-4 and TRBJ2-5, with D tentatively TRBD1 (6 bases). Germline values: CDR1 SGHNT, CDR2 YYREEE (reference sequence). The CDR3 sequence is 15 residues long. V was pared by 0 bases and J by 1 base, with 10 bases between. The CDR3 loop reads CASSLDTGLQETQYF. CDR3 nucleotides: TGTGCCAGCAGCTTGGATACAGGGCTCCAAGAGACCCAGTACTTC.